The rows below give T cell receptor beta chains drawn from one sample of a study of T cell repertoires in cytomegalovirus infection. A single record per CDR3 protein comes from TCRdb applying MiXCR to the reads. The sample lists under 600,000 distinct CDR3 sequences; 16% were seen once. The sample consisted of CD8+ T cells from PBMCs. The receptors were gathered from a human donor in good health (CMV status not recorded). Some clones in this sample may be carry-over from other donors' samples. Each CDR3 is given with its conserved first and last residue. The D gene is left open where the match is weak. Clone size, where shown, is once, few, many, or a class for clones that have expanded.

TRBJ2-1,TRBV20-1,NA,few,CSARILQSSSYNEQFF,TGCAGTGCTAGAATTTTGCAGTCGAGCTCCTACAATGAGCAGTTCTTC
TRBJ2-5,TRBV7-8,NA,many,CASSPEGTGYQETQYF,TGTGCCAGCAGCCCCGAGGGCACGGGGTACCAAGAGACCCAGTACTTC
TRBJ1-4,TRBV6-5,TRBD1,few,CASSRYRGVNEKLFF,TGTGCCAGCAGTCGGTACAGGGGGGTTAATGAAAAACTGTTTTTT
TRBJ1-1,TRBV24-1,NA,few,CATSDREGDTEAFF,TGTGCCACCAGCGATCGGGAGGGGGACACTGAAGCTTTCTTT
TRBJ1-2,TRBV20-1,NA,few,CSARALGLAGLGYGYTF,TGCAGTGCTAGGGCCCTCGGACTGGCTGGCTTGGGGTATGGCTACACCTTC
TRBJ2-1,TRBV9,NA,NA,CASSGVVSYNEQFF,TGTGCCAGCAGCGGGGTGGTCTCCTACAATGAGCAGTTCTTC
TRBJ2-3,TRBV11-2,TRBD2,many,CASSLGGGRSADTQYF,TGTGCCAGCAGCTTAGGAGGCGGGAGGAGCGCAGATACGCAGTATTTT
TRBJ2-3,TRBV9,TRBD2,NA,CASSVSGRAGDTQYF,TGTGCCAGCAGCGTTAGCGGGAGGGCCGGAGATACGCAGTATTTT
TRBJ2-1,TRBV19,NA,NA,CASSIVPAVYNEQFF,TGTGCCAGTAGTATAGTGCCAGCGGTCTACAATGAGCAGTTCTTC
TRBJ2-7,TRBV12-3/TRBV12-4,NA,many,CASSGDVPAGYEQYF,TGTGCCAGCAGTGGGGACGTACCCGCCGGCTACGAGCAGTACTTC
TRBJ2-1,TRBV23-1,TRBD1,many,CASSRDSPLYNEQFF,TGCGCCAGCAGTCGGGACAGCCCCTTATACAATGAGCAGTTCTTC
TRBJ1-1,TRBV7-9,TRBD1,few,CASSLGTGDWYTEAFF,TGTGCCAGCAGCTTAGGGACAGGGGATTGGTACACTGAAGCTTTCTTT
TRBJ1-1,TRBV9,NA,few,CASSVVRAGTEAFF,TGTGCCAGCAGCGTAGTCCGGGCGGGAACTGAAGCTTTCTTT
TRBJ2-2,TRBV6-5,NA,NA,CASSYSPNTGELFF,TGTGCCAGCAGTTACTCCCCGAACACCGGGGAGCTGTTTTTT
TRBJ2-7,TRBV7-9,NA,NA,CASSAPQGVYEQYF,TGTGCCAGCAGCGCACCACAGGGTGTCTACGAGCAGTACTTC
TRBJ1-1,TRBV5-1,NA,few,CASSFNRVGTEAFF,TGCGCCAGCAGCTTCAACAGGGTTGGCACTGAAGCTTTCTTT
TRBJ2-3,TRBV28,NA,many,CASSLPRGDTQYF,TGTGCCAGCAGTTTACCACGCGGAGATACGCAGTATTTT
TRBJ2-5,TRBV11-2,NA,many,CASSLMFEGIGETQYF,TGTGCCAGCAGCTTAATGTTCGAGGGGATCGGGGAGACCCAGTACTTC
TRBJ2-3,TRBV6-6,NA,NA,CASSYSPPVGVGLDTQYF,TGTGCCAGCAGTTACTCGCCCCCCGTGGGAGTGGGGTTAGATACGCAGTATTTT
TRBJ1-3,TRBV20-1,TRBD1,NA,CSARGARQGSGNTIYF,TGCAGTGCTAGGGGAGCAAGACAGGGGTCCGGAAACACCATATATTTT
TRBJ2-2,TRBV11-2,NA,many,CASSLVRGRRENTGELFF,TGTGCCAGCAGCTTAGTAAGGGGGAGACGGGAGAACACCGGGGAGCTGTTTTTT
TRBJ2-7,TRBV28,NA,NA,CATLTRRISYEQYF,TGTGCCACCTTAACTAGACGGATCTCCTACGAGCAGTACTTC
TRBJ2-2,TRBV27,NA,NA,CASSYGDGNTGELFF,TGTGCCAGCAGTTATGGGGACGGTAACACCGGGGAGCTGTTTTTT
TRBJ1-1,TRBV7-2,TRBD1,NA,CASSLVGEGARNTLAFF,TGTGCCAGCAGCTTAGTTGGGGAGGGGGCCAGGAACACTTTAGCTTTCTTT
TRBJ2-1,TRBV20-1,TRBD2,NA,CSARDRGWASGGRSYNEQFF,TGCAGTGCTAGAGATCGAGGTTGGGCTAGCGGGGGTCGCTCCTACAATGAGCAGTTCTTC
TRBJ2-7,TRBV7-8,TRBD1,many,CASSASSGTGYYEQYF,TGTGCCAGCAGCGCATCTTCCGGGACAGGGTACTACGAGCAGTACTTC
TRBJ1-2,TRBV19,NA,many,CASSSYREGYTF,TGTGCCAGTAGTTCGTACAGAGAAGGCTACACCTTC
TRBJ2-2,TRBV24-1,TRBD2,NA,CATSDGGGDTGELFF,TGTGCCACCAGTGATGGGGGGGGGGACACCGGGGAGCTGTTTTTT
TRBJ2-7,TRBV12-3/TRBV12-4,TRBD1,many,CASTRLGTDRSYEQYF,TGTGCCAGCACCCGTTTGGGGACAGACCGATCCTACGAGCAGTACTTC
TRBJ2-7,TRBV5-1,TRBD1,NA,CASSLVTGGIYEQYF,TGCGCCAGCAGCTTAGTGACAGGGGGTATCTACGAGCAGTACTTC
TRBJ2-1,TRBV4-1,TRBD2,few,CASGQVSGSSGEQFF,TGCGCCAGCGGCCAAGTGAGCGGGAGTAGCGGTGAGCAGTTCTTC
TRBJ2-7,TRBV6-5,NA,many,CASSYGDSYEQYF,TGTGCCAGCAGTTACGGGGACTCCTACGAGCAGTACTTC
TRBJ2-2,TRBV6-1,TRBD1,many,CASSEPTGGPNTGELFF,TGTGCCAGCAGTGAACCTACAGGGGGACCGAACACCGGGGAGCTGTTTTTT
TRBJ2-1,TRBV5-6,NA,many,CASSLGSGNYNEQFF,TGTGCCAGCAGCTTGGGTAGCGGAAATTACAATGAGCAGTTCTTC
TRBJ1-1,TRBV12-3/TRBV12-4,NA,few,CASTVGRNTEAFF,TGTGCCAGCACTGTGGGTAGGAACACTGAAGCTTTCTTT
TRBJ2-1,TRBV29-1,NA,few,CSVDGEASNYNEQFF,TGCAGCGTTGATGGGGAGGCCTCGAATTACAATGAGCAGTTCTTC
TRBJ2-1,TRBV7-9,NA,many,CASSPKMNEQFF,TGTGCCAGCAGCCCCAAGATGAATGAGCAGTTCTTC
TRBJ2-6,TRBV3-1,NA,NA,CASSQDRGYGANVLTF,TGTGCCAGCAGCCAAGATCGAGGGTACGGGGCCAACGTCCTGACTTTC
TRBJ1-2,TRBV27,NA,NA,CASSLSRGKGGYGYTF,TGTGCCAGCAGTTTATCGAGAGGGAAGGGAGGCTATGGCTACACCTTC